The 32 T cell receptor beta chains reported below all come from one sample, sequenced in a study of T cell responses to AZD1222 COVID-19 vaccine. Sequenced by immunoSEQ multiplex PCR; TCRdb stores in-frame clones only, minus some. This sample carries about 110,000 clones, nearly 90% of them seen once, and the ten largest clones take approximately 17%. Source: peripheral blood, taken on day 0 of AZD1222 vaccination. Source of these receptors: an adult in good health.

The count of this clone is one. The chain uses TRBV5-1 and TRBJ2-5, with D perhaps assigned TRBD1 or TRBD2 (6 bases each). This CDR3 has 15 amino acids. V was cut by 0 bases and J by 5 bases, with 14 bases left in between. CDR1 is SGHRS, CDR2 YFSETQ, per germline. The CDR3: CASSLAMGAGETQYF. The CDR3 nucleotides are TGCGCCAGCAGCTTGGCGATGGGGGCGGGGGAGACCCAGTACTTC.

The rearrangement uses TRBV15 and TRBJ1-2; D remains unclear. V was shortened by 2 bases and J by 2 bases, with 15 bases between the two germline ends. Germline CDR1 and CDR2: LNHNV and YYDKDF (reference sequence). The CDR3 length is 16 residues. This CDR3 reads CATSRQRRLTNYGYTF. CDR3 nucleotides: TGTGCCACCAGCAGACAAAGGAGGCTAACAAACTATGGCTACACCTTC. Based on the CDR3 plus reference TRBV15 and TRBJ1-2, the full variable domain is DAMVIQNPRYQVTQFGKPVTLSCSQTLNHNVMYWYQQKSSQAPKLLFHYYDKDFNNEADTPDNFQSRRPNTSFCFLDIRSPGLGDTAMYLCATSRQRRLTNYGYTFGSGTRLTVV.

The chain is built from TRBV19 and TRBJ1-4, with TRBD1 identical over 7 bases. Trimming cost V 6 bases and J 3 bases; bases outside gene matches: 7. CDR3 length: 15 amino acids. Germline values: CDR1 LNHDA, CDR2 SQIVND (reference sequence). The CDR3 DNA is TGTGCCAGTAGCCAGGGGGGACCACCTAATGAAAAACTGTTTTTT. Translating it yields CASSQGGPPNEKLFF.

This clone was recorded only once. The chain employs TRBV11-3 and TRBJ2-2, with 8 bases aligning to TRBD2. Germline V gene sequence: CDR1 SGHNT, CDR2 YENEEA. The CDR3 totals 15 residues. Trimming at V came to 1 base and at J to 7 bases, leaving 5 bases not matched to a gene. The CDR3 reads CASSLVAGTVGELFF. CDR3 DNA sequence: TGTGCCAGCAGCTTAGTAGCGGGAACGGTCGGGGAGCTGTTTTTT. The full variable domain, with the rest looked up from reference TRBV11-3 and TRBJ2-2, is EAGVVQSPRYKIIEKKQPVAFWCNPISGHNTLYWYLQNLGQGPELLIRYENEEAVDDSQLPKDRFSAERLKGVDSTLKIQPAELGDSAVYLCASSLVAGTVGELFFGEGSRLTVL.

The CDR3 reads CASSVRRDRGHTGELFF. CDR3 bases: TGTGCCAGCAGCGTAAGGCGGGACAGGGGGCACACCGGGGAGCTGTTTTTT. The chain is built from TRBV9 and TRBJ2-2; 12 nucleotides agree with TRBD1. Germline loops: CDR1 SGDLS, CDR2 YYNGEE. The CDR3 length is 17 residues. V shed 1 base, J shed 3 bases, and the junction held 4 bases outside the gene matches.

The chain links TRBV5-1 to TRBJ1-3; 8 positions agree with TRBD1. The CDR3 runs to 14 residues. Germline V gene sequence: CDR1 SGHRS, CDR2 YFSETQ. The V and J ends lost 7 bases and 2 bases, in that order; junction bases with no gene match: 5. The CDR3 reads CASSTGGTGNTIYF. For the CDR3, the DNA is TGCGCCAGCTCAACAGGGGGTACTGGAAACACCATATATTTT.

The V and J genes are TRBV13 and TRBJ2-7, with 8 bases aligning to TRBD2. The CDR3 consists of 15 residues. J lost 3 bases, V lost 5 bases, and 9 bases had no gene match. The germline CDR1 and CDR2 sequences are PRHDT and FYEKMQ (reference sequence). CDR3 protein: CASSQTSVQGYEQYF. The CDR3 DNA reads as TGTGCCAGCAGCCAGACTAGCGTACAAGGCTACGAGCAGTACTTC. The complete variable domain, with remaining parts taken from reference TRBV13 and TRBJ2-7, reads AAGVIQSPRHLIKEKRETATLKCYPIPRHDTVYWYQQGPGQDPQFLISFYEKMQSDKGSIPDRFSAQQFSDYHSELNMSSLELGDSALYFCASSQTSVQGYEQYFGPGTRLTVT.

V gene TRBV5-1 combines with J gene TRBJ1-1; D is perhaps TRBD1 (6 bases). Trimming pared 3 bases from V and 3 bases from J, leaving 15 bases between. This CDR3 contains 15 residues. Looked up from germline, CDR1 is SGHRS and CDR2 is YFSETQ. The CDR3 spells CASSSPGRGYTEAFF. In DNA, the CDR3 is TGCGCCAGCAGCTCCCCAGGCAGGGGATACACTGAAGCTTTCTTT.

A few counts support this clone. This chain joins TRBV4-1 and TRBJ2-7; 8 nucleotides agree with TRBD2. V lost 0 bases to trimming and J lost 3 bases; unmatched junction nucleotides: 4. CDR3 size: 15 residues. Germline V gene lookup returns CDR1 MGHRA and CDR2 YSYEKL. The chain's CDR3 is CASSQESGTSYEQYF. The CDR3 DNA is TGCGCCAGCAGCCAAGAGTCGGGGACTAGCTACGAGCAGTACTTC.

A few counts support this clone. The J gene is TRBJ1-2, the V gene TRBV10-3, with 9 bases that match TRBD1. V lost 4 bases and J lost 4; bases outside the gene matches: 7. This CDR3 has 15 amino acids. The germline CDR1 and CDR2 sequences are ENHRY and SYGVKD. The CDR3 protein is CAISGDRESVYGYTF. For the CDR3, the DNA is TGTGCCATCAGTGGGGACAGGGAATCGGTCTATGGCTACACCTTC.

In its sample, this clone was seen a few times. This rearrangement joins TRBV23-1 to TRBJ1-5; TRBD1 agrees at 10 bases. TRBV23-1 is known as an ORF, though its function is uncertain. This CDR3 spans 18 amino acids. V dropped 2 bases and J dropped 6; count of bases not matched to a gene: 13. The CDR3 loop is CASSQVSWGTGEGQPQHF. The CDR3 nucleotides are TGCGCCAGCAGTCAAGTATCATGGGGGACAGGGGAAGGTCAGCCCCAGCATTTT.

This chain links TRBV10-3 with TRBJ2-3; TRBD1 might be the D (5 bases). V dropped 0 bases and J dropped 2 bases, with 15 bases sitting between them. This CDR3 is built from 17 residues. The V gene's germline CDR1 is ENHRY and CDR2 SYGVKD. Here the CDR3 DNA reads TGTGCCATCAGTGAGTCCTCACCGACCAGGGCCACAGATACGCAGTATTTT. Amino acids: CAISESSPTRATDTQYF.

This chain links TRBV18 with TRBJ1-4, with 7 bases identical to TRBD1. Per germline, CDR1 KGHSH and CDR2 LQKENI. The CDR3 loop spans 15 amino acids. V lost 4 bases, J lost 3 bases, and 5 bases stayed unmatched. CDR3 loop: CASSLTGKANEKLFF. The CDR3 DNA is TGTGCCAGCTCACTGACAGGGAAGGCTAATGAAAAACTGTTTTTT.

This chain links TRBV19 with TRBJ1-5; D might be TRBD1 (5 bases). Trimming left V 5 bases short and J 5 bases short, with 10 bases between. The CDR3 is 13 amino acids. The germline V gene encodes CDR1 LNHDA and CDR2 SQIVND (reference sequence). The CDR3 spells CASSGHFYQPQHF. The CDR3, as DNA: TGTGCCAGTAGTGGACACTTTTATCAGCCCCAGCATTTT. The variable domain in full, with the rest retrieved from reference TRBV19 and TRBJ1-5, is DGGITQSPKYLFRKEGQNVTLSCEQNLNHDAMYWYRQDPGQGLRLIYYSQIVNDFQKGDIAEGYSVSREKKESFPLTVTSAQKNPTAFYLCASSGHFYQPQHFGDGTRLSIL.

This rearrangement joins TRBV28 to TRBJ1-2; D gene unclear. CDR3 length: 13 amino acids. Germline CDR1 is MDHEN and CDR2 is SYDVKM. V gave up 4 bases and J gave up 7 bases, with 13 bases separating them. The CDR3 nucleotides read TGTGCCAGCAGTTGGCGGGTGATTGCTGGCTACACCTTC. This sequence encodes CASSWRVIAGYTF.

This chain joins TRBV7-3 and TRBJ2-3; D unclear. Germline V gene data show CDR1 as SGHTA and CDR2 as FQGTGA. Trimming pared 1 base from V and 0 bases from J, leaving 11 bases between. The CDR3 is made up of 16 amino acids. This CDR3 reads CASSLNALPSTDTQYF. In nucleotides, the CDR3 is TGTGCCAGCAGCTTAAACGCCCTCCCCAGCACAGATACGCAGTATTTT.

This clone was observed a handful of times. The rearrangement links TRBV7-9 to TRBJ1-2; 12 positions agree with TRBD1. Trimming at V came to 7 bases and at J to 5 bases, leaving 14 bases not matched to a gene. CDR1 is SEHNR and CDR2 is FQNEAQ in the germline V gene (reference sequence). There are 17 residues in the CDR3. DNA of the CDR3: TGTGCCAGCACCGTTGCCGGGACAGGGGGCGGGTTGTATGGCTACACCTTC. Translated, it gives CASTVAGTGGGLYGYTF.

This chain joins TRBV19 and TRBJ1-1, with D perhaps matching TRBD1 (5 bases). The CDR3 extends over 15 amino acids. Germline V gene lookup returns CDR1 LNHDA and CDR2 SQIVND (reference sequence). Trimming cost V 3 bases and J 2 bases, with 13 bases left between them. The CDR3 DNA reads TGTGCCAGTAGTATTGTGGGGACTACCAACACTGAAGCTTTCTTT. Protein sequence: CASSIVGTTNTEAFF.

The CDR3 reads CASSPGHRSGNTIYF. The CDR3 nucleotides are TGTGCCAGCTCACCGGGACATCGCTCTGGAAACACCATATATTTT. The V gene is TRBV18, the J gene TRBJ1-3; D possibly corresponds to TRBD1 (6 bases). Trimming cost V 3 bases and J 0 bases, with 9 bases left between them. This CDR3 is built from 15 residues. Per germline, CDR1 KGHSH and CDR2 LQKENI.

The CDR3 here is CASSDSTDTQYF. As DNA, the CDR3 is TGTGCCAGCAGTGACAGCACAGATACGCAGTATTTT. This chain connects TRBV6-4 to TRBJ2-3, with D unresolved. V dropped 2 bases and J dropped 0 bases, with 0 bases sitting between them. Germline V gene sequence: CDR1 MRHNA, CDR2 SNTAGT. The CDR3 contains 12 residues.

The V call is TRBV23-1, the J call TRBJ1-5; D is perhaps TRBD1 (5 bases). TRBV23-1 belongs to the ORF category, with a function that is uncertain. Trimming pared 1 base from V and 3 bases from J, leaving 16 bases between. The CDR3 contains 17 residues. CDR3 loop: CASSQFGREGNNQPQHF. DNA of the CDR3: TGCGCCAGCAGTCAATTCGGAAGGGAGGGGAACAATCAGCCCCAGCATTTT.

The chain recombines TRBV2 with TRBJ1-1; possibly TRBD1 for D (5 bases). The CDR3 totals 12 residues. V was clipped by 6 bases and J by 8 bases, with 13 bases between them. Germline values: CDR1 SNHLY, CDR2 FYNNEI. CDR3 bases: TGTGCCAGCAGCCCTGGGACGGTCGAAGCTTTCTTT. Protein product: CASSPGTVEAFF.

DNA for the CDR3: TGTGCCAGCACCTCACGCGGGGGGCGCGGATATGGCTACACCTTC. Amino acid sequence: CASTSRGGRGYGYTF. This rearrangement joins TRBV5-4 to TRBJ1-2; D perhaps matches TRBD1 (6 bases). CDR3 length: 15 residues. Germline-derived CDR1 and CDR2 are SGHNT and YYREEE (reference sequence). Trimming removed 6 bases at V and 5 bases at J, with 20 bases between.

The chain has TRBV13 and TRBJ2-3, with D maybe TRBD2 (7 bases). The CDR3 totals 15 residues. The V and J ends lost 2 bases and 7 bases respectively, with 16 bases between them. Germline CDR1 PRHDT, CDR2 FYEKMQ (reference sequence). CDR3 in DNA: TGTGCCAGCAGCTTAAGGGGGGGAACACGAAATACGCAGTATTTT. This codes for CASSLRGGTRNTQYF.

This sequence joins TRBV6-1 and TRBJ1-1; unclear D gene. The V gene lost 0 bases and the J gene lost 4 bases, with 12 bases spanning the gap. In germline, CDR1 is MNHNS, CDR2 SASEGT. The CDR3 is 15 residues long. Written as DNA, the CDR3 is TGTGCCAGCAGTGAAGCGCTTCGGGCGACCACTGAAGCTTTCTTT. This sequence encodes CASSEALRATTEAFF.

V gene TRBV12-3 or TRBV12-4 combines with J gene TRBJ1-1, with D perhaps TRBD1 (5 bases). V was cut by 5 bases and J by 2 bases, with 9 bases left in between. The CDR3 is 13 residues long. The CDR3 loop is CASSTRTNTEAFF. The CDR3 DNA reads as TGTGCCAGCAGTACAAGGACAAACACTGAAGCTTTCTTT.

The gene calls are TRBV19 and TRBJ2-1, with a weak D call TRBD1 (5 bases). Germline loops: CDR1 LNHDA, CDR2 SQIVND (reference sequence). The germline V and J ends were trimmed by 2 bases and 5 bases, with 16 bases remaining between them. The CDR3 runs 16 residues. The CDR3 is CASSIWGVWRNNEQFF. The DNA of the CDR3 is TGTGCCAGTAGTATATGGGGCGTTTGGAGAAACAATGAGCAGTTCTTC.

CDR3 in amino acids: CASRGTINTAQHF. In DNA, the CDR3 is TGTGCCAGCAGGGGGACAATCAACACGGCCCAGCATTTT. The chain combines TRBV7-8 with TRBJ1-5, with TRBD1 as a possible D gene (6 bases). Per germline, CDR1 SGHVS and CDR2 FQNEAQ. The CDR3 consists of 13 residues. Trimming removed 6 bases at V and 11 bases at J, with 17 bases between.

The DNA for the CDR3 is TGTGCCAGCAGTCAAGGGACAGGGTTGGCTTTCTTT. It is translated as CASSQGTGLAFF. The J gene is TRBJ1-1, the V gene TRBV6-6; 9 nucleotides line up with TRBD1. This CDR3 is 12 amino acids long. V trimming: 5 bases; J trimming: 11 bases; junction bases outside the gene matches: 6. Per the germline V gene, CDR1 is MNHNY and CDR2 is SVGAGI (reference sequence).

The V call is TRBV9, the J call TRBJ1-1; a possible D gene is TRBD1 (5 bases). V gave up 0 bases and J gave up 3 bases, with 15 bases separating them. The CDR3 totals 16 residues. CDR1 is SGDLS, CDR2 YYNGEE, per germline. The CDR3 DNA follows: TGTGCCAGCAGCGTAGGAGTTACAGGCCCGGACACTGAAGCTTTCTTT. It is translated as CASSVGVTGPDTEAFF.

This clone was counted once. The rearrangement joins TRBV30 to TRBJ1-6; 9 positions match TRBD1. The V segment lost 4 bases and the J segment 7 bases; nucleotides outside the gene matches: 8. The CDR3 runs 15 residues. Germline V gives CDR1 GTSNPN, CDR2 SVGIG (reference sequence). In nucleotides, the CDR3 is TGTGCCTGGAACCCACAGGGGGCTTGGAATTCACCCCTCCACTTT. It is translated as CAWNPQGAWNSPLHF.

The rearrangement uses TRBV7-2 and TRBJ2-2; a possible D gene is TRBD2 (6 bases). Between the trimmed V and J ends, which lost 7 bases and 6 bases, there was a span of 12 bases. This CDR3 region has 13 residues. Germline V gives CDR1 SGHTA, CDR2 FQGNSA. The CDR3: CASNGAGSGELFF. The CDR3 DNA reads TGTGCCAGCAACGGGGCGGGATCCGGGGAGCTGTTTTTT.